The 30 T cell receptor beta chains listed next were all sequenced from one sample in a study of blood T cell repertoires in COVID-19. Here immunoSEQ multiplex PCR was the method, and the copy in TCRdb shows in-frame clones only, minus some. The table includes some 170,000 clones, 80% to 85% detected once. Sequencing used peripheral blood. These receptors all stem from a woman aged 35 to 49 with COVID-19, enrolled during active disease.

This chain joins TRBV4-1 and TRBJ1-2, with no clear D. V dropped 0 bases and J dropped 1 base, with 9 bases sitting between them. The CDR3 is 15 amino acids. Germline CDR1 and CDR2: MGHRA and YSYEKL. CDR3 sequence (DNA): TGCGCCAGCAGCCAAGATGGGCAGATTAACTATGGCTACACCTTC. This codes for CASSQDGQINYGYTF.

The chain couples TRBV19 to TRBJ1-5; tentatively, D is TRBD1 (6 bases). The CDR3 runs 14 residues. Trimming pared 3 bases from V and 4 bases from J, leaving 10 bases between. CDR1 and CDR2 from the germline V gene are LNHDA and SQIVND (reference sequence). DNA of the CDR3: TGTGCCAGTAGTATGGTGCAGGGGAATCAGCCCCAGCATTTT. This encodes CASSMVQGNQPQHF. Complete variable domain (other parts from reference TRBV19 and TRBJ1-5): DGGITQSPKYLFRKEGQNVTLSCEQNLNHDAMYWYRQDPGQGLRLIYYSQIVNDFQKGDIAEGYSVSREKKESFPLTVTSAQKNPTAFYLCASSMVQGNQPQHFGDGTRLSIL.

This chain joins TRBV28 and TRBJ1-5, with TRBD1 matching 7 bases. Germline CDR1 MDHEN, CDR2 SYDVKM. Trimming took 5 bases from V and 11 from J; bases not matched to a gene: 12. The CDR3 extends over 14 amino acids. CDR3 in amino acids: CASSERGPPWAQHF. The CDR3 DNA follows: TGTGCCAGCAGTGAGAGGGGGCCTCCTTGGGCCCAGCATTTT.

The V gene is TRBV24-1, the J gene TRBJ2-4; D is perhaps TRBD1 (5 bases). Germline CDR1 KGHDR, CDR2 SFDVKD. V lost 4 bases and J lost 0, with 18 bases in between. The CDR3 extends over 18 amino acids. DNA of the CDR3: TGTGCCACCAGTGACCCTAGAACAGGCCTACTAGCCAAAAACATTCAGTACTTC. This sequence encodes CATSDPRTGLLAKNIQYF.

The V and J genes are TRBV25-1 and TRBJ2-7, with TRBD2 matching 7 bases. The length of the CDR3 is 14 residues. V shed 1 base and J 6 bases; nucleotides not matched to a gene: 6. The germline CDR1 and CDR2 sequences are MGHDK and SYGVNS. The CDR3 reads CASSESAGRVEQYF. The CDR3 bases are TGTGCCAGCAGTGAATCGGCAGGGAGGGTCGAGCAGTACTTC.

The CDR3 DNA sequence: TGTGCCAGCAGCCGGACAGGGGGCCGCAATCAGCCCCAGCATTTT. Translation: CASSRTGGRNQPQHF. The chain couples TRBV7-3 to TRBJ1-5, with TRBD1 matching over 11 bases. V shed 5 bases, J shed 2 bases, and the junction held 2 bases outside the gene matches. This CDR3 contains 15 residues. The germline V gene has CDR1 SGHTA and CDR2 FQGTGA.

This chain connects TRBV10-2 to TRBJ2-1; TRBD1 matches 8 bases. V lost 7 bases to trimming and J lost 7 bases; unmatched junction nucleotides: 3. Germline CDR1 is WSHSY and CDR2 is SAAADI. The CDR3 totals 12 residues. CDR3 amino acids: CASKQGGNEQFF. CDR3 nucleotide sequence: TGCGCCAGCAAACAGGGGGGAAATGAGCAGTTCTTC.

The chain uses TRBV27 and TRBJ1-1, with no clear D. CDR3 length: 15 amino acids. The germline V gene has CDR1 MNHEY and CDR2 SMNVEV (reference sequence). V was clipped by 3 bases and J by 4 bases, with 15 bases between them. CDR3 nucleotides: TGTGCCAGCAGTTTCATGGCATCGCAGGTCACTGAAGCTTTCTTT. This encodes CASSFMASQVTEAFF.

CDR3 sequence (DNA): TGCGCCAGCAGCTTAACGGCCAACGGACAGGGAGGCTACACCTTC. This encodes CASSLTANGQGGYTF. V and J are TRBV5-1 and TRBJ1-2; 8 nucleotides match TRBD1. J gave up 8 bases and V 2 bases, and 11 bases lay outside the gene matches. The CDR3 is 15 residues long. Germline CDR1 is SGHRS and CDR2 is YFSETQ.

The rearrangement uses TRBV29-1 and TRBJ1-5; no definite D call. Per the germline V gene, CDR1 is SQVTM and CDR2 is ANQGSEA. The V gene lost 6 bases and the J gene lost 4 bases, with 10 bases spanning the gap. This CDR3 is built from 12 residues. The CDR3 nucleotides are TGCAGCGTGCAGGTTATGAATCAGCCCCAGCATTTT. Its protein is CSVQVMNQPQHF.

The gene calls are TRBV29-1 and TRBJ1-1, with D perhaps matching TRBD1 (5 bases). V lost 2 bases, J lost 0 bases, and 7 bases lay in between. This CDR3 spans 13 amino acids. Germline CDR1 and CDR2: SQVTM and ANQGSEA. The CDR3 region has the DNA TGCAGCGTTGAAAGACAGCTGAACACTGAAGCTTTCTTT. It translates to CSVERQLNTEAFF.

This rearrangement joins TRBV4-1 to TRBJ2-7; D is undetermined. Germline V lookup: CDR1 MGHRA, CDR2 YSYEKL. Deletions cut 4 bases from V and 0 bases from J, with 10 bases between. The CDR3 totals 14 residues. CDR3 DNA: TGCGCCAGCAGCCCCGACTCGTTCTCCTACGAGCAGTACTTC. It is translated as CASSPDSFSYEQYF.

The chain links TRBV7-6 to TRBJ2-3, with a possible D match to TRBD2 (5 bases). Looked up from germline, CDR1 is SGHVS and CDR2 is FNYEAQ. The CDR3 is 10 amino acids. The DNA for the CDR3 is TGTGCTACCGGGAAGGATACGCAGTATTTT. Translating it yields CATGKDTQYF.

Points on this clone: The same CDR3 can be traced to other DNA sequences in this sample. The CDR3 sequence is CASSLAGGSTDTQYF. Written as DNA, the CDR3 is TGCGCCAGCAGCTTGGCTGGCGGGAGCACAGATACGCAGTATTTT. The chain recombines TRBV5-1 with TRBJ2-3; possible D gene TRBD2, 5 bases. Germline CDR1 and CDR2: SGHRS and YFSETQ. Deletions cut 0 bases from V and 0 bases from J, with 8 bases between. The CDR3 sequence is 15 residues long. The complete variable domain, with remaining parts taken from reference TRBV5-1 and TRBJ2-3, reads KAGVTQTPRYLIKTRGQQVTLSCSPISGHRSVSWYQQTPGQGLQFLFEYFSETQRNKGNFPGRFSGRQFSNSRSEMNVSTLELGDSALYLCASSLAGGSTDTQYFGPGTRLTVL.

This clone was recorded only once. This chain uses TRBV15 with TRBJ1-5, with 7 bases fitting TRBD1. The V segment lost 5 bases and the J segment 0 bases; nucleotides outside the gene matches: 16. From germline, CDR1 is LNHNV and CDR2 YYDKDF (reference sequence). The CDR3 extends over 19 amino acids. DNA for the CDR3: TGTGCCACCAGCGCCCTGGGGAGACAGGGACTTACTAGCAATCAGCCCCAGCATTTT. It encodes CATSALGRQGLTSNQPQHF.

The chain combines TRBV7-8 with TRBJ2-7, with 9 bases lining up with TRBD1. The germline gives CDR1 SGHVS, CDR2 FQNEAQ. Trimming removed 5 bases from V and 3 bases from J; junction bases left unmatched: 11. This CDR3 is 16 amino acids long. The DNA of the CDR3 is TGTGCCAGCAGCACAGGGACAGGGCTGGTCTACTACGAGCAGTACTTC. Its translation is CASSTGTGLVYYEQYF.

This chain joins TRBV4-1 and TRBJ2-5; 9 bases are shared with TRBD2. From germline, CDR1 is MGHRA and CDR2 YSYEKL. V trimming: 7 bases; J trimming: 1 base; junction bases outside the gene matches: 10. This CDR3 region has 16 residues. CDR3 loop: CASISGGAGGQETQYF. Here the CDR3 DNA reads TGCGCCAGCATTTCTGGGGGAGCGGGAGGCCAAGAGACCCAGTACTTC.

The CDR3 nucleotides read TGTGCCAGCAGTTTAAGGAGGACCTTC. Encoded protein: CASSLRRTF. V gene TRBV28 combines with J gene TRBJ1-2; D is unresolved. This CDR3 comprises 9 residues. V was pared by 2 bases and J by 14 bases, with 6 bases between. CDR1 MDHEN and CDR2 SYDVKM come from the germline V gene.

The chain has TRBV5-4 and TRBJ2-3; 7 bases are a match to TRBD1. The CDR3 has 15 residues. The germline gives CDR1 SGHNT, CDR2 YYREEE (reference sequence). Unmatched junction bases numbered 6, after V lost 4 bases and J lost 1 base. DNA of the CDR3: TGTGCCAGCAGCCCAAGGGACAGAGGCACAGATACGCAGTATTTT. This sequence encodes CASSPRDRGTDTQYF.

In DNA form, the CDR3 reads TGTGCCAGCTCACTAGGGAGCGCGAGGGAGCTGTTTTTT. It translates to CASSLGSARELFF. The chain employs TRBV18 and TRBJ2-2; TRBD2 might be the D (5 bases). This CDR3 contains 13 residues. Per the germline V gene, CDR1 is KGHSH and CDR2 is LQKENI. V was pared by 4 bases and J by 9 bases, with 12 bases between. Together with reference TRBV18 and TRBJ2-2, the CDR3 gives the full variable domain: NAGVMQNPRHLVRRRGQEARLRCSPMKGHSHVYWYRQLPEEGLKFMVYLQKENIIDESGMPKERFSAEFPKEGPSILRIQQVVRGDSAAYFCASSLGSARELFFGEGSRLTVL.

The rearrangement uses TRBV7-8 and TRBJ1-2, with D tentatively TRBD1 (6 bases). Trimming took 10 bases from V and 4 from J, leaving 19 bases between them. The germline CDR1 and CDR2 sequences are SGHVS and FQNEAQ. This CDR3 spans 14 amino acids. The CDR3 here is CATAGATVGYGYTF. In nucleotides, the CDR3 is TGTGCCACCGCAGGGGCCACAGTCGGCTATGGCTACACCTTC.

This chain links TRBV5-1 with TRBJ1-2; D is uncertain. The CDR3 sequence is 13 residues long. The V end lost 4 bases, the J end lost 5 bases, and 12 bases lay between the germline ends. The germline gives CDR1 SGHRS, CDR2 YFSETQ. The CDR3 DNA reads as TGCGCCAGCAGCCAGCGCCAGAGATATGGCTACACCTTC. This sequence encodes CASSQRQRYGYTF.

The chain joins TRBV27 to TRBJ1-5, with D unresolved. Germline V gene data show CDR1 as MNHEY and CDR2 as SMNVEV (reference sequence). The CDR3 has 13 amino acids. The V end lost 3 bases, the J end lost 5 bases, and 8 bases lay between the germline ends. The CDR3 sequence: CASSFSPDQPQHF. The CDR3, as DNA: TGTGCCAGCAGTTTTAGTCCTGATCAGCCCCAGCATTTT.

This clone has just a few counts. This chain joins TRBV18 and TRBJ2-5; a possible D gene is TRBD1 (6 bases). V lost 4 bases, J lost 2 bases, and 17 bases lay in between. Germline-derived CDR1 and CDR2 are KGHSH and LQKENI. The length of the CDR3 is 16 residues. In nucleotides, the CDR3 is TGTGCCAGCTCACACCGGGGCAGGGGCCCGCAAGAGACCCAGTACTTC. Translation: CASSHRGRGPQETQYF.

The chain carries TRBV3-1 (or the pseudogene TRBV3-2) and TRBJ2-5; D is perhaps TRBD1 (5 bases). CDR1 LGHDT and CDR2 YNNKEL come from the germline V gene (reference sequence). Trimming pared 0 bases from V and 5 bases from J, leaving 10 bases between. This CDR3 has 14 residues. CDR3 protein: CASSQEGLGETQYF. The CDR3 coding sequence is TGTGCCAGCAGCCAAGAGGGGCTAGGGGAGACCCAGTACTTC.

This clone was seen a few times. V is TRBV11-3 and J is TRBJ2-5; 12 bases line up with TRBD2. Germline loops: CDR1 SGHNT, CDR2 YENEEA. V was clipped by 5 bases and J by 2 bases; unmatched bases: 6. This CDR3 has 16 residues. CDR3 nucleotides: TGTGCCAGCAGCCCTGGGACTAGCGGGCCTCAAGAGACCCAGTACTTC. This translates into CASSPGTSGPQETQYF. Drawing the rest from reference TRBV11-3 and TRBJ2-5, the complete variable domain is EAGVVQSPRYKIIEKKQPVAFWCNPISGHNTLYWYLQNLGQGPELLIRYENEEAVDDSQLPKDRFSAERLKGVDSTLKIQPAELGDSAVYLCASSPGTSGPQETQYFGPGTRLLVL.

The chain couples TRBV30 to TRBJ1-4, with 10 nucleotides matching TRBD1. With V trimmed by 3 bases and J by 5 bases, 9 bases remained unmatched. This CDR3 is built from 16 residues. In germline, CDR1 is GTSNPN, CDR2 SVGIG (reference sequence). CDR3 bases: TGTGCCTGGAGGTCTGGACAGGGGGACGCGAATGAAAAACTGTTTTTT. Residues: CAWRSGQGDANEKLFF.

CDR3: CASSGQGINEKLFF. The CDR3 DNA follows: TGTGCCAGCAGCGGACAGGGGATAAATGAAAAACTGTTTTTT. The chain has TRBV9 and TRBJ1-4; 8 bases match TRBD1. CDR3 length: 14 amino acids. CDR1 is SGDLS and CDR2 is YYNGEE in the germline V gene. Trimming at V came to 3 bases and at J to 5 bases, leaving 3 bases not matched to a gene.

A note on this clone: Sequence at one end of the junction differs from germline and may be a read error. V is TRBV7-7 and J is TRBJ2-3; maybe TRBD2 (6 bases). Germline lookup yields CDR1 SSHAT and CDR2 FNYEAQ (reference sequence). CDR3 length: 16 residues. The CDR3 region is CASSLEGTGGTDTQYF. As DNA, the CDR3 is TGTGCTAGCAGCTTGGAAGGGACGGGAGGCACAGATACGCAGTATTTT.

The rearrangement joins TRBV5-1 to TRBJ1-6; perhaps TRBD1 as D (6 bases). The CDR3 is 16 residues long. V gave up 5 bases and J gave up 6 bases, with 18 bases separating them. Germline loops: CDR1 SGHRS, CDR2 YFSETQ. CDR3 bases: TGCGCCAGCAGATTGACAGGCGGCAGAACTAATTCACCCCTCCACTTT. It specifies CASRLTGGRTNSPLHF.